Each of the 23 T cell receptor beta chains below was sequenced from the same sample in a study of OX40 agonist ivuxolimab in advanced cancers. Assay: immunoSEQ multiplex PCR; the TCRdb copy retains only in-frame clones and omits some. The repertoire includes approximately 120,000 clones, 85% to 95% of them detected once, and 0.81% sits in the top ten. The sequencing used CD4+ or CD8+ T cells sorted from blood, collected in a trial of the OX40 agonist ivuxolimab. Source of these receptors: an adult with an advanced solid tumor such as melanoma, head and neck, liver or kidney cancer.

V is TRBV18 and J is TRBJ1-1, with a tentative D call TRBD1 (5 bases). CDR3 length equals 16 residues. Germline CDR1 reads KGHSH; CDR2 reads LQKENI. V was shortened by 0 bases and J by 5 bases, with 16 bases between the two germline ends. The CDR3 region is CASSPPRGGPGTEAFF. The DNA for the CDR3 is TGTGCCAGCTCACCACCGAGGGGCGGGCCGGGGACTGAAGCTTTCTTT.

This chain uses TRBV30 with TRBJ1-1; no reliable D call. Germline V lookup: CDR1 GTSNPN, CDR2 SVGIG (reference sequence). The V gene lost 2 bases and the J gene lost 4 bases, with 11 bases spanning the gap. CDR3 length: 13 amino acids. CDR3: CAWSTGGGTEAFF. The CDR3 DNA is TGTGCCTGGAGTACGGGAGGAGGCACTGAAGCTTTCTTT. Full variable domain (outside the CDR3, taken from reference TRBV30 and TRBJ1-1): SQTIHQWPATLVQPVGSPLSLECTVEGTSNPNLYWYRQAAGRGLQLLFYSVGIGQISSEVPQNLSASRPQDRQFILSSKKLLLSDSGFYLCAWSTGGGTEAFFGQGTRLTVV.

The V call is TRBV5-1, the J call TRBJ2-1; no definite D call. There are 12 residues in the CDR3. From germline, CDR1 is SGHRS and CDR2 YFSETQ. The V end was cut by 1 base, the J end by 8 bases, with 7 bases between. CDR3 in amino acids: CASSLSRDEQFF. CDR3 DNA: TGCGCCAGCAGCTTGTCTCGCGATGAGCAGTTCTTC.

This clone was observed a few times. V gene TRBV30 combines with J gene TRBJ1-1; maybe TRBD1 (5 bases). This CDR3 region has 12 residues. Germline loops: CDR1 GTSNPN, CDR2 SVGIG (reference sequence). V was trimmed by 2 bases and J by 7 bases, leaving 11 bases between them. CDR3 protein: CAWSRGTDEAFF. CDR3 nucleotide sequence: TGTGCCTGGAGTAGGGGCACGGATGAAGCTTTCTTT.

The V and J genes are TRBV27 and TRBJ1-6; D remains unclear. The length of the CDR3 is 18 residues. CDR1 is MNHEY and CDR2 is SMNVEV in the germline V gene (reference sequence). The V and J ends lost 0 bases and 2 bases respectively, with 14 bases between them. The CDR3 spells CASSLSGSKVPYNSPLHF. CDR3 nucleotides: TGTGCCAGCAGTTTATCGGGCAGTAAGGTCCCCTATAATTCACCCCTCCACTTT.

The CDR3 DNA reads TGTGCCAGTAGTGCCTCCGGGACAGGGGGGCTAGCGGGGAACACCGGGGAGCTGTTTTTT. Protein sequence: CASSASGTGGLAGNTGELFF. The chain employs TRBV19 and TRBJ2-2; 11 bases match TRBD1. This CDR3 spans 20 amino acids. The germline V gene encodes CDR1 LNHDA and CDR2 SQIVND (reference sequence). After removal of 5 bases from V and 1 base from J, the junction contained 15 bases not matched to a gene.

In this sample, this clone turned up once. The gene calls are TRBV14 and TRBJ1-2, with unresolved D. V lost 6 bases and J 3 bases, leaving 14 bases between the germline ends. This CDR3 is built from 14 residues. CDR1 is SGHDN, CDR2 FVKESK, per germline. The CDR3 spells CASSEQPSHYGYTF. The CDR3 DNA is TGTGCCAGCAGTGAACAACCGAGTCACTATGGCTACACCTTC.

The CDR3 region has the DNA TGTGCCAGCAGCGTGACTAGCGGGTTGAACACCGGGGAGCTGTTTTTT. Protein product: CASSVTSGLNTGELFF. The chain has TRBV9 and TRBJ2-2, with TRBD2 matching over 10 bases. Looked up from germline, CDR1 is SGDLS and CDR2 is YYNGEE. The CDR3 has 16 residues. V gave up 2 bases and J gave up 1 base; unmatched junction bases: 2.

This chain links TRBV7-9 with TRBJ2-7, with 14 positions matching TRBD2. The CDR3 has 16 amino acids. The V gene's germline CDR1 is SEHNR and CDR2 FQNEAQ (reference sequence). V was pared by 5 bases and J by 0 bases, with 3 bases of the junction left unmatched. The CDR3 is CASSPGLAGGSYEQYF. The CDR3 DNA reads TGTGCCAGCAGCCCCGGACTAGCGGGAGGCTCCTACGAGCAGTACTTC.

This sequence joins TRBV18 and TRBJ1-1, with 8 bases that match TRBD1. Germline trimming cut 3 bases from V and 0 bases from J; bases unmatched to any gene: 9. CDR3 length equals 17 residues. CDR1 is KGHSH and CDR2 is LQKENI in the germline V gene. CDR3 sequence: CASSPYPWDRLNTEAFF. The DNA for the CDR3 is TGTGCCAGCTCACCCTACCCTTGGGACAGGTTGAACACTGAAGCTTTCTTT.

V and J are TRBV11-3 and TRBJ1-1; tentative D call: TRBD1 (5 bases). Trimming removed 4 bases at V and 5 bases at J, with 14 bases between. The CDR3 consists of 14 residues. Germline V gene sequence: CDR1 SGHNT, CDR2 YENEEA. CDR3 region: CASSSSQGRTEAFF. The DNA for the CDR3 is TGTGCCAGCAGCTCATCTCAGGGTAGGACTGAAGCTTTCTTT.

The chain uses TRBV28 and TRBJ1-2; D call uncertain. The germline CDR1 and CDR2 sequences are MDHEN and SYDVKM. This CDR3 comprises 12 residues. Between the trimmed V and J ends, which lost 0 bases and 4 bases, there was a span of 3 bases. The CDR3 reads CASSLWPYGYTF. The CDR3 DNA reads as TGTGCCAGCAGTTTATGGCCCTATGGCTACACCTTC.

This chain connects TRBV6-6 to TRBJ1-3; D possibly corresponds to TRBD1 (5 bases). The CDR3 length is 15 residues. Germline V CDR1 and CDR2: MNHNY, SVGAGI (reference sequence). V was trimmed by 11 bases and J by 0 bases, leaving 17 bases between them. This CDR3 reads CAGSRASDSGNTIYF. Here the CDR3 DNA reads TGTGCCGGATCCAGGGCCTCCGACTCTGGAAACACCATATATTTT.

This clone was recorded only once. The chain uses TRBV7-2 and TRBJ1-2; TRBD1 matches 7 bases. The CDR3 is made up of 13 amino acids. With V trimmed by 10 bases and J by 0 bases, 5 bases remained unmatched. Germline V lookup: CDR1 SGHTA, CDR2 FQGNSA. The CDR3 bases are TGTGCCATCCAGGGGGAAACTAACTATGGCTACACCTTC. It specifies CAIQGETNYGYTF.

The chain uses TRBV9 and TRBJ2-7; D gene unclear. Trimming cost V 4 bases and J 2 bases, with 16 bases left between them. The CDR3 has 15 residues. Germline V gives CDR1 SGDLS, CDR2 YYNGEE. CDR3 sequence reads: CASSNNPARPYEQYF. The CDR3 DNA sequence: TGTGCCAGCAGCAATAATCCGGCAAGACCCTACGAGCAGTACTTC.

This clone showed up just once. This chain connects TRBV9 to TRBJ2-7; TRBD1 agrees at 10 bases. Unmatched junction bases numbered 6, after V lost 4 bases and J lost 2 bases. Germline loops: CDR1 SGDLS, CDR2 YYNGEE. The CDR3 sequence is 15 residues long. CDR3 loop: CASSPAGTGAYEQYF. CDR3 nucleotides: TGTGCCAGCAGCCCAGCCGGGACAGGGGCCTACGAGCAGTACTTC.

This sequence joins TRBV7-2 and TRBJ2-5; D not resolved. Looked up from germline, CDR1 is SGHTA and CDR2 is FQGNSA. This CDR3 region has 15 residues. V was cut by 1 base and J by 4 bases, with 13 bases left in between. The CDR3 spells CASSLVGRWGETQYF. CDR3 coding DNA: TGTGCCAGCAGCTTAGTGGGCAGATGGGGAGAGACCCAGTACTTC.

In nucleotides, the CDR3 is TGTGCCAGCAGCTTAGAGCCCGGGACCCAGAAGTTCTTC. Translating it yields CASSLEPGTQKFF. The V and J genes are TRBV7-8 and TRBJ2-1; the D gene could be TRBD1 or TRBD2 (5 bases each). With 1 base removed from V and 14 bases from J, the gap between germline ends came to 15 bases. Per the germline V gene, CDR1 is SGHVS and CDR2 is FQNEAQ. This CDR3 spans 13 amino acids.

This chain links TRBV28 with TRBJ2-7, with D perhaps TRBD1 (6 bases). The germline CDR1 and CDR2 sequences are MDHEN and SYDVKM. Deletions cut 3 bases from V and 2 bases from J, with 14 bases between. CDR3 length: 15 residues. DNA for the CDR3: TGTGCCAGCAGTTTCAGGGGAAATCGCCCCTACGAGCAGTACTTC. Translated, it gives CASSFRGNRPYEQYF.

The rearrangement joins TRBV11-2 to TRBJ2-7; 9 bases agree with TRBD2. There are 17 residues in the CDR3. CDR1 is SGHAT and CDR2 is FQNNGV in the germline V gene. The ends lost 8 bases at V and 4 bases at J; junction bases unmatched: 18. Here the CDR3 reads CASGGASGTARGYEQYF. The CDR3 DNA sequence: TGTGCCAGCGGCGGGGCTAGCGGGACCGCCCGGGGTTACGAGCAGTACTTC.

The CDR3 region is CASRQTGGFEKLFF. CDR3 sequence (DNA): TGTGCCAGCAGGCAGACAGGGGGCTTTGAAAAACTGTTTTTT. The gene calls are TRBV28 and TRBJ1-4, with 10 nucleotides matching TRBD1. V gave up 6 bases and J gave up 7 bases; unmatched junction bases: 5. The V gene's germline CDR1 is MDHEN and CDR2 SYDVKM. This CDR3 spans 14 amino acids.

The rearrangement uses TRBV10-3 and TRBJ2-1; perhaps D is TRBD1 or TRBD2 (6 bases each). CDR3 length: 13 amino acids. V lost 5 bases and J lost 9, with 14 bases in between. Germline CDR1 and CDR2: ENHRY and SYGVKD. CDR3 coding DNA: TGTGCCATCAGTTGGAGGGGGGACCTTGAGCAGTTCTTC. Its protein product is CAISWRGDLEQFF.

The V call is TRBV7-9, the J call TRBJ2-1, with D possibly being TRBD2 (6 bases). Germline V gene lookup returns CDR1 SEHNR and CDR2 FQNEAQ (reference sequence). The CDR3 has 14 residues. Trimming removed 5 bases from V and 4 bases from J, with 12 bases in between. The CDR3 region has the DNA TGTGCCAGCAGCCCGGGACTGGGTTACAATGAGCAGTTCTTC. Encoded protein: CASSPGLGYNEQFF.